This T cell receptor beta chain is from a study of response to subunit inactivated influenza vaccine. Germline assignment: CDR1 SGHRS and CDR2 YFSETQ. There are 15 residues in the CDR3. The V end was cut by 3 bases, the J end by 4 bases, with 16 bases between. TCRdb re-derived calls from the RT-PCR reads in MiXCR, one entry per CDR3 protein. The data contain about 650,000 distinct CDR3 sequences, approximately 14% of them singletons. The rearrangement uses TRBV5-1 and TRBJ2-5; D gene unclear. This sample comprised PBMCs from blood, obtained 12 days after vaccination. The clonotype originates from a middle-aged man who received an inactivated influenza vaccine. In nucleotides, the CDR3 is TGCGCCAGCAGCTGGACCCCGACCCGAGGAGAGACCCAGTACTTC. Amino acid sequence: CASSWTPTRGETQYF.